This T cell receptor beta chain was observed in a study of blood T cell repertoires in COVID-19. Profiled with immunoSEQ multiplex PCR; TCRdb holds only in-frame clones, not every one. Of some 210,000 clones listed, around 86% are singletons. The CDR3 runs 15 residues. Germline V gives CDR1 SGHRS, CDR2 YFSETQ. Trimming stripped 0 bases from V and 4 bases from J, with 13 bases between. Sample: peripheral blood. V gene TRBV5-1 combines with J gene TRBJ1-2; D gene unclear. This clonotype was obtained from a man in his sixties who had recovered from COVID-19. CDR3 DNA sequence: TGCGCCAGCAGCTTGGCCCCGGGGTCCAGCTATGGCTACACCTTC. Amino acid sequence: CASSLAPGSSYGYTF. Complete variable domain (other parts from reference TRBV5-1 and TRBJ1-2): KAGVTQTPRYLIKTRGQQVTLSCSPISGHRSVSWYQQTPGQGLQFLFEYFSETQRNKGNFPGRFSGRQFSNSRSEMNVSTLELGDSALYLCASSLAPGSSYGYTFGSGTRLTVV.